Listed below are T cell receptor beta chains from one sample, sequenced in a study of blood T cell repertoires in COVID-19. Sequencing used immunoSEQ multiplex PCR; TCRdb keeps in-frame clones, though not all of them. The sample lists roughly 90,000 clones, approximately 79% occurring once. Sequenced input: peripheral blood. These receptors were taken from a woman aged 80 or older with active or convalescent COVID-19. The CDR3 runs from the conserved cysteine through the conserved F or W. The order of the fields is J gene, V gene, D gene, clone size, CDR3 protein, CDR3 DNA. The D gene is left open where the match is weak. Size is stated for part of the rows, as once, few or many counts, or as a class when the clone is expanded.

J: TRBJ2-5; V: TRBV19; D: TRBD2; size: few; CDR3: CASSIAVAGGETQYF; DNA: TGTGCCAGTAGTATAGCGGTAGCGGGAGGGGAGACCCAGTACTTC
J: TRBJ1-1; V: TRBV18; D: TRBD1; size: .; CDR3: CASSPGTGITEAFF; DNA: TGTGCCAGCTCACCAGGGACAGGGATCACTGAAGCTTTCTTT
J: TRBJ1-1; V: TRBV19; D: TRBD1; size: .; CDR3: CASSTGTGGSAEAFF; DNA: TGTGCCAGTAGTACGGGGACAGGGGGCTCGGCTGAAGCTTTCTTT
J: TRBJ2-2; V: TRBV11-1; D: TRBD2; size: once; CDR3: CASSLIAGLNTGELFF; DNA: TGTGCCAGCAGCCTCATAGCGGGGCTGAACACCGGGGAGCTGTTTTTT
J: TRBJ1-5; V: TRBV25-1; D: TRBD1; size: .; CDR3: CASSDPGQGQPQHF; DNA: TGTGCCAGCAGTGACCCGGGACAGGGCCAGCCCCAGCATTTT
J: TRBJ2-1; V: TRBV6-5; D: TRBD2; size: .; CDR3: CASSKPGLAEGEQFF; DNA: TGTGCCAGCAGTAAGCCGGGACTAGCTGAGGGTGAGCAGTTCTTC
J: TRBJ2-7; V: TRBV5-6; D: TRBD1; size: .; CDR3: CASSQGQGLWEQYF; DNA: TGTGCCAGCAGTCAAGGACAGGGGTTATGGGAGCAGTACTTC
J: TRBJ2-1; V: TRBV10-3; D: TRBD2; size: .; CDR3: CASSGDNEQFF; DNA: TGTGCCAGCAGCGGGGACAATGAGCAGTTCTTC
J: TRBJ2-2; V: TRBV5-6; D: TRBD2; size: .; CDR3: CASSLWLAGAVRELFF; DNA: TGTGCCAGCAGCTTGTGGCTAGCGGGGGCCGTGAGGGAGCTGTTTTTT
J: TRBJ1-1; V: TRBV19; D: .; size: few; CDR3: CASSPRTEGTEAFF; DNA: TGTGCCAGTAGTCCCCGGACAGAAGGTACTGAAGCTTTCTTT
J: TRBJ1-3; V: TRBV7-2; D: .; size: .; CDR3: CASSLVGGAHGNTIYF; DNA: TGTGCCAGCAGCTTAGTAGGGGGGGCGCATGGAAACACCATATATTTT
J: TRBJ2-2; V: TRBV6-4; D: .; size: .; CDR3: CASRLAVANTGELFF; DNA: TGTGCCAGCAGGTTAGCGGTCGCGAACACCGGGGAGCTGTTTTTT
J: TRBJ2-5; V: TRBV28; D: .; size: .; CDR3: CASSSRDTQETQYF; DNA: TGTGCCAGCAGTTCCCGGGACACCCAAGAGACCCAGTACTTC
J: TRBJ1-4; V: TRBV19; D: TRBD1; size: .; CDR3: CASSSQTGDNEKLFF; DNA: TGTGCCAGTAGTTCCCAGACAGGGGATAATGAAAAACTGTTTTTT
J: TRBJ1-1; V: TRBV6-5; D: TRBD1; size: .; CDR3: CASSRQGGTEAFF; DNA: TGTGCCAGCAGCCGACAGGGCGGCACTGAAGCTTTCTTT
J: TRBJ2-4; V: TRBV21-1; D: .; size: .; CDR3: CASSPWAGAKKLAKNIQYF; DNA: TGTGCCAGCAGCCCCTGGGCAGGGGCAAAGAAACTAGCCAAAAACATTCAGTACTTC
J: TRBJ2-5; V: TRBV4-3; D: TRBD2; size: .; CDR3: CASSQGTSGGWETQYF; DNA: TGCGCCAGCAGCCAAGGGACTAGCGGGGGGTGGGAGACCCAGTACTTC
J: TRBJ2-3; V: TRBV11-2; D: TRBD2; size: .; CDR3: CASSWGSGTADTQYF; DNA: TGTGCCAGCAGCTGGGGGAGCGGGACCGCAGATACGCAGTATTTT
J: TRBJ2-7; V: TRBV6-6; D: TRBD2; size: .; CDR3: CASRAGTTVYEQYF; DNA: TGTGCCAGCAGGGCCGGGACTACCGTCTACGAGCAGTACTTC
J: TRBJ1-2; V: TRBV27; D: .; size: .; CDR3: CASSLSMAGRGYGYTF; DNA: TGTGCCAGCAGTTTATCTATGGCGGGGAGAGGCTATGGCTACACCTTC
J: TRBJ2-2; V: TRBV30; D: TRBD1; size: .; CDR3: CAWRHRDRIVTGELFF; DNA: TGTGCCTGGAGACACCGGGACAGGATCGTCACCGGGGAGCTGTTTTTT
J: TRBJ1-5; V: TRBV2; D: .; size: .; CDR3: CASSVRIASGARPQHF; DNA: TGTGCCAGCAGTGTCAGAATTGCCTCAGGGGCAAGGCCCCAGCATTTT
J: TRBJ1-2; V: TRBV7-2; D: TRBD1; size: .; CDR3: CASRKTGDQNYGYTF; DNA: TGTGCCAGCAGGAAGACAGGGGACCAAAACTATGGCTACACCTTC
J: TRBJ2-3; V: TRBV6-1; D: TRBD2; size: few; CDR3: CASSEWASGTSTDTQYF; DNA: TGTGCCAGCAGTGAATGGGCTAGCGGGACTAGCACAGATACGCAGTATTTT
J: TRBJ1-2; V: TRBV6-2/TRBV6-3; D: .; size: once; CDR3: CASSPGHIYGYTF; DNA: TGTGCCAGCAGTCCGGGACACATATATGGCTACACCTTC
J: TRBJ2-7; V: TRBV28; D: TRBD2; size: once; CDR3: CASTSSGLADSGSSYEQYF; DNA: TGTGCCAGTACTTCCTCGGGACTAGCGGATTCGGGGAGCTCCTACGAGCAGTACTTC
J: TRBJ2-2; V: TRBV4-2; D: .; size: few; CDR3: CASSQDLTGELFF; DNA: TGTGCCAGCAGCCAAGATCTCACCGGGGAGCTGTTTTTT
J: TRBJ1-5; V: TRBV19; D: TRBD1; size: .; CDR3: CASSTTGGEQPQHF; DNA: TGTGCCAGTAGTACCACAGGGGGTGAGCAGCCCCAGCATTTT
J: TRBJ1-4; V: TRBV18; D: .; size: .; CDR3: CASSTGTTKPNEKLFF; DNA: TGTGCCAGCTCAACCGGGACAACTAAGCCAAATGAAAAACTGTTTTTT
J: TRBJ1-1; V: TRBV6-1; D: .; size: .; CDR3: CASTYRQENTEAFF; DNA: TGTGCCAGCACCTATCGACAGGAGAACACTGAAGCTTTCTTT
J: TRBJ1-2; V: TRBV2; D: TRBD1; size: .; CDR3: CASSGGQGLGYTF; DNA: TGTGCCAGCAGCGGTGGACAGGGCCTTGGCTACACCTTC
J: TRBJ1-1; V: TRBV7-3; D: TRBD1; size: .; CDR3: CASSSRQGTEAFF; DNA: TGTGCCAGCAGCTCCCGACAGGGCACTGAAGCTTTCTTT
J: TRBJ2-3; V: TRBV9; D: TRBD2; size: .; CDR3: CASSVVGSGLAGATDTQYF; DNA: TGTGCCAGCAGCGTAGTGGGCTCTGGACTAGCGGGAGCCACAGATACGCAGTATTTT
J: TRBJ2-1; V: TRBV11-1; D: TRBD1; size: .; CDR3: CASSIFSGTESHEQFF; DNA: TGTGCCAGCAGCATATTCTCCGGGACAGAGAGCCATGAGCAGTTCTTC
J: TRBJ2-3; V: TRBV5-1; D: TRBD2; size: .; CDR3: CASSGGRSSDTQYF; DNA: TGCGCCAGCAGCGGCGGGAGAAGCTCAGATACGCAGTATTTT
J: TRBJ1-2; V: TRBV6-5; D: TRBD1; size: .; CDR3: CASSLRQGHRSGYTF; DNA: TGTGCCAGCAGTCTGAGACAGGGGCACAGGAGTGGCTACACCTTC
J: TRBJ1-2; V: TRBV6-2/TRBV6-3; D: TRBD1; size: .; CDR3: CASSYWKGAVYGYTF; DNA: TGTGCCAGCAGTTACTGGAAGGGGGCCGTTTATGGCTACACCTTC
J: TRBJ2-7; V: TRBV5-5; D: TRBD1; size: .; CDR3: CASSSATGVHFEQYF; DNA: TGTGCCAGCAGCTCCGCGACAGGGGTGCATTTCGAGCAGTACTTC
J: TRBJ2-2; V: TRBV28; D: TRBD1; size: .; CDR3: CASSLVAGTGGTGELFF; DNA: TGTGCCAGCAGTTTGGTGGCCGGGACAGGGGGAACCGGGGAGCTGTTTTTT
J: TRBJ1-6; V: TRBV18; D: .; size: .; CDR3: CASSPATGMYNSPLHF; DNA: TGTGCCAGCTCACCGGCCACAGGGATGTATAATTCACCCCTCCACTTT
J: TRBJ2-4; V: TRBV19; D: .; size: once; CDR3: CASSNSGLSKRNRGLAKNIQYF; DNA: TGTGCCAGTAGTAATTCAGGTCTGAGCAAGCGGAATCGCGGGTTAGCCAAAAACATTCAGTACTTC
J: TRBJ2-5; V: TRBV5-1; D: .; size: once; CDR3: CASSRQETQYF; DNA: TGCGCCAGCAGCCGTCAAGAGACCCAGTACTTC
J: TRBJ1-2; V: TRBV4-3; D: .; size: .; CDR3: CASSQGGRYGYTF; DNA: TGCGCCAGCAGCCAAGGGGGGAGGTATGGCTACACCTTC
J: TRBJ2-1; V: TRBV4-2; D: .; size: .; CDR3: CASSQDDFSGNEQFF; DNA: TGTGCCAGCAGCCAAGACGATTTTAGCGGCAATGAGCAGTTCTTC
J: TRBJ2-2; V: TRBV9; D: TRBD2; size: .; CDR3: CASSVERLAGGTGELFF; DNA: TGTGCCAGCAGCGTAGAACGACTAGCGGGAGGCACCGGGGAGCTGTTTTTT
J: TRBJ1-6; V: TRBV6-5; D: .; size: .; CDR3: CASNRAYNSPLHF; DNA: TGTGCCAGCAACAGAGCCTATAATTCACCCCTCCACTTT
J: TRBJ1-1; V: TRBV28; D: .; size: .; CDR3: CASSYQAGSTEAFF; DNA: TGTGCCAGTAGTTACCAGGCGGGGTCCACTGAAGCTTTCTTT
J: TRBJ2-3; V: TRBV2; D: .; size: few; CDR3: CAGGEVFTDTQYF; DNA: TGTGCCGGAGGGGAGGTTTTCACAGATACGCAGTATTTT
J: TRBJ1-1; V: TRBV19; D: TRBD1; size: .; CDR3: CASSPSGTGLWTEAFF; DNA: TGTGCCAGTAGCCCCTCCGGGACAGGGTTATGGACTGAAGCTTTCTTT
J: TRBJ2-7; V: TRBV18; D: TRBD1; size: .; CDR3: CASSAGTGGFEQYF; DNA: TGTGCCAGCTCAGCCGGGACAGGGGGCTTCGAGCAGTACTTC
J: TRBJ2-2; V: TRBV2; D: .; size: .; CDR3: CASSKAGGAGNTGELFF; DNA: TGTGCCAGCAGCAAAGCTGGGGGGGCCGGGAACACCGGGGAGCTGTTTTTT
J: TRBJ1-1; V: TRBV7-9; D: .; size: .; CDR3: CASSLLGADNTEAFF; DNA: TGTGCCAGCAGCTTACTGGGGGCGGACAACACTGAAGCTTTCTTT
J: TRBJ1-3; V: TRBV19; D: .; size: .; CDR3: CASRQGNTIYF; DNA: TGTGCCAGTAGACAAGGAAACACCATATATTTT
J: TRBJ1-2; V: TRBV28; D: .; size: .; CDR3: CASSRNKGGPNYGYTF; DNA: TGTGCCAGCAGTCGCAACAAGGGGGGGCCTAACTATGGCTACACCTTC
J: TRBJ2-1; V: TRBV9; D: .; size: .; CDR3: CASSGGPGVSEQFF; DNA: TGTGCCAGCAGCGGGGGCCCAGGGGTTAGTGAGCAGTTCTTC
J: TRBJ1-2; V: TRBV9; D: .; size: few; CDR3: CASSVEEDRGYTF; DNA: TGTGCCAGCAGCGTAGAGGAAGACAGGGGCTACACCTTC
J: TRBJ2-2; V: TRBV24-1; D: TRBD2; size: .; CDR3: CATSPGGYTGELFF; DNA: TGTGCCACCAGTCCGGGAGGATACACCGGGGAGCTGTTTTTT